The source of this T cell receptor beta chain is a study of low-dose radiotherapy and immunotherapy resistance in tumors (dated by TCRdb to between 2022 and 2023). A note on the overall study: Patients in Cohort 1 were given 0.5 Gy per fraction every 2 weeks, and the prescribed total PTV dose was 6.5 Gy. Starting on cycle 1 day 1, patients took 300 mg of aspirin by mouth once daily for four cycles. Randomization of trial participants into treatment groups was not performed. The translational analysis covered eight patients: three from the first dose cohort and the first five from the second dose cohort. Patients were given nivolumab as a 240 mg flat dose every two weeks and ipilimumab at 1 mg/kg every six weeks, with both drugs delivered intravenously. Cyclophosphamide 200 mg/m2 was given intravenously every two weeks, one day before each radiation and immunotherapy administration. In Cohort 2, 1 Gy per fraction was delivered every two weeks, for a total of 13 Gy over 26 weeks.

This clonotype came up many times. Its cognate antigen has yet to be identified. Base qualities were left out, and no much larger clone turns up one base away. Measured from the cysteine to the phenylalanine, the CDR3 is 14 residues long. Solely the CDR3 DNA is kept, with 42 bases framed from the first base. Ends trimmed: V by 6 bases, J by 12 bases; bases unmatched to a gene: 14. CDR1 and CDR2 (LNHDA, SQIVND) derive from the germline V gene (reference sequence). This sample was sequenced with an Illumina HiSeq 2500. To make first-strand cDNA, Superscript III was used along with a set of TRAV- and TRBV-specific primers so that both the TCRalpha and TCRbeta chains were covered. TCRs were amplified with Phusion for around 19 PCR cycles, with a constant-region primer paired with the adapter attached to the V primers. The MessageAmp II aRNA Amplification Kit was used to amplify the isolated mRNA, with in vitro transcription run for about 15 hours at 37 degrees C. mRNA for TCR sequencing was isolated with the Dynabeads mRNA DIRECT Purification Kit. Indexed Illumina adapters were added in a second approximately 25-cycle Phusion PCR, and the resulting products were purified with AMPure XP beads. On the study's bioinformatics: Using custom Perl scripts, TCR sequences encoding the same protein were pooled, out-of-frame sequences were removed, and the abundance of each clonotype was computed. TCR sequences supported by only a single read were excluded from analysis. Repertoire metrics included Shannon entropy, Gini index, clonality, richness, and frequency of TCRs shared between repertoires. The public reads were reprocessed in TCRdb via fastp at Q25 and MiXCR, keeping in-frame beta chains. Rows matching on CDR3 protein sequence are summarized as one entry with the most common DNA and genes. TCRdb's processing, not the authors' own work, is the source of the V and J calls. The sample table records 60,000 to 75,000 distinct CDR3 sequences; about a quarter of these occur just once. The top ten hold less than 8% of the sample.

The time point label on this specimen signifies: before trial treatment. Donors were enrolled in RACIN, a single-arm phase I dose-escalation trial combining nivolumab, ipilimumab, aspirin, low-dose cyclophosphamide and low-dose radiotherapy. Patients with advanced, TIL-negative solid tumors were considered eligible. The sequencing here drew on PBMCs, taken before treatment. This sequence was found in a male donor with rectosigmoid adenocarcinoma. The chain is made from TRBV19 and TRBJ2-1; 7 central bases correspond to TRBD1. The CDR3 protein sequence reads: CASRGDSWNSGQFF. The DNA reads TGTGCCAGTAGGGGGGACAGCTGGAATTCCGGGCAGTTCTTC.